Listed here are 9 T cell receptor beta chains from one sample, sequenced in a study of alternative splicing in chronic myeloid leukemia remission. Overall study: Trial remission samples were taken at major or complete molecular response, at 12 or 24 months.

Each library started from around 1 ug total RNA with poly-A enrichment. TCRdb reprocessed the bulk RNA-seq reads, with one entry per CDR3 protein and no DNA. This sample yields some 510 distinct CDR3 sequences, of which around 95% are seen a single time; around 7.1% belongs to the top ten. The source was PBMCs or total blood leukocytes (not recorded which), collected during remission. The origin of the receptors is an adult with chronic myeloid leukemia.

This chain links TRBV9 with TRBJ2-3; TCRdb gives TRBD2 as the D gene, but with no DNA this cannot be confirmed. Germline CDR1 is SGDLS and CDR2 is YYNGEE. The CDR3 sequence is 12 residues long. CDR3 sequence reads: CASSVDLERQYF. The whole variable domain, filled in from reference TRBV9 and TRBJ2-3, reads DSGVTQTPKHLITATGQRVTLRCSPRSGDLSVYWYQQSLDQGLQFLIQYYNGEERAKGNILERFSAQQFPDLHSELNLSSLELGDSALYFCASSVDLERQYFGPGTRLTVL.

CDR3 residues: CASSLWTGGNEQYF. The V gene is TRBV5-4, the J gene TRBJ2-7; TCRdb's D call, TRBD1, is unchecked because there is no DNA. The CDR3 is 14 amino acids. Germline assignment: CDR1 SGHNT and CDR2 YYREEE (reference sequence).

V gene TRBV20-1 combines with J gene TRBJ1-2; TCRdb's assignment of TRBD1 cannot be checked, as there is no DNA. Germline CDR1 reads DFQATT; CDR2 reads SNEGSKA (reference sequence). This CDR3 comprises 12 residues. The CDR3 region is CSGTDGVYGYTF.

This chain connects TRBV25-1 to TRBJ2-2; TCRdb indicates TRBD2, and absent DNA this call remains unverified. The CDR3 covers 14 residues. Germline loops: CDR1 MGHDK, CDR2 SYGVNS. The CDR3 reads CASRLQGNTGELFF.

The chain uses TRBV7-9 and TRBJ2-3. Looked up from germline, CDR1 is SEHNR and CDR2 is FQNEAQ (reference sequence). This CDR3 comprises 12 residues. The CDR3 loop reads CASSLDRDTQYF.

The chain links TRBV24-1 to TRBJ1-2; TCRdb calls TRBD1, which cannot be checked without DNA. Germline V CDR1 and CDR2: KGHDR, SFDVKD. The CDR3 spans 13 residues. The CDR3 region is CDTSGRQGNGYTF.

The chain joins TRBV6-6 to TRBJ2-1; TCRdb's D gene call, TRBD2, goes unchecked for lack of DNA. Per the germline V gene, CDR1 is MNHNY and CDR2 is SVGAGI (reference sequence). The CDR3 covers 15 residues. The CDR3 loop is CASSNPSGGPGEQFF.

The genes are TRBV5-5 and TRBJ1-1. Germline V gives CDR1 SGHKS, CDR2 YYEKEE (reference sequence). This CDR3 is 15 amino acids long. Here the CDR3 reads CASSLGFEGSTEAFF.

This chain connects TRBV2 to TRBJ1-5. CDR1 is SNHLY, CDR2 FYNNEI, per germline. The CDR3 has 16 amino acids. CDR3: CASSEGARGGNQPQHF.